Following are 28 T cell receptor beta chains from one sample sequenced in a study of T cell responses to AZD1222 COVID-19 vaccine. Clones were sequenced by immunoSEQ multiplex PCR, and TCRdb holds only the in-frame ones, with some missing. Altogether around 110,000 clones are present, around nine tenths being singletons, with the ten largest covering roughly 1.5%. The material was peripheral blood, obtained 28 days after the second AZD1222 dose. The origin of the receptors is an adult who received the AZD1222 COVID-19 vaccine.

This chain joins TRBV5-1 and TRBJ1-1; no clear D gene. Trimming took 0 bases from V and 8 from J, leaving 17 bases between them. The germline V gene has CDR1 SGHRS and CDR2 YFSETQ. The CDR3 is 15 residues long. The CDR3 spells CASSLASRSGGEAFF. The CDR3 DNA reads TGCGCCAGCAGCTTGGCCAGTCGCTCTGGCGGAGAAGCTTTCTTT.

This clone was seen once. The chain employs TRBV5-3 and TRBJ2-3; D perhaps matches TRBD1 (6 bases). TRBV5-3 belongs to the ORF category, with a function that is uncertain. V was cut by 2 bases and J by 3 bases, with 13 bases left in between. The CDR3 extends over 15 amino acids. The CDR3 DNA follows: TGTGCCAGAAGCTTTTCCGGGACAACTACAGATACGCAGTATTTT. Amino acids: CARSFSGTTTDTQYF.

This sequence joins TRBV7-9 and TRBJ1-6; maybe TRBD1 (5 bases). V was trimmed by 6 bases and J by 8 bases, leaving 8 bases between them. The CDR3 is 12 residues long. The germline CDR1 and CDR2 sequences are SEHNR and FQNEAQ (reference sequence). CDR3 bases: TGTGCCAGCAGGGGGACGGATTCACCCCTCCACTTT. It is translated as CASRGTDSPLHF.

This clone came up once. The chain is built from TRBV6-1 and TRBJ2-5, with 11 bases matching TRBD2. V trimming: 4 bases; J trimming: 2 bases; junction bases outside the gene matches: 12. Germline CDR1 is MNHNS and CDR2 is SASEGT. The CDR3 is 18 amino acids. The CDR3 DNA follows: TGTGCCAGCAGTGCCAGACTAGCGGGATTACCCCCACAAGAGACCCAGTACTTC. It yields the protein CASSARLAGLPPQETQYF.

This clone was found once. The chain joins TRBV7-8 to TRBJ1-2; 7 bases match TRBD1. The CDR3 runs to 18 residues. The trim removed 1 base at V and 3 bases at J, leaving 14 bases unmatched. Germline lookup yields CDR1 SGHVS and CDR2 FQNEAQ. Here the CDR3 reads CASSLVGEGGPPDYGYTF. The CDR3 coding sequence is TGTGCCAGCAGCTTAGTTGGCGAAGGGGGCCCGCCTGACTATGGCTACACCTTC.

The chain uses TRBV2 and TRBJ1-3; possible D gene TRBD1, 5 bases. This CDR3 spans 17 amino acids. Trimming left V 5 bases short and J 0 bases short, with 17 bases between. From germline, CDR1 is SNHLY and CDR2 FYNNEI. CDR3 loop: CASSIRVAGLSGNTIYF. The CDR3, as DNA: TGTGCCAGCAGTATCAGGGTAGCGGGCCTCTCTGGAAACACCATATATTTT.

This clone appeared once. This chain uses TRBV7-2 with TRBJ2-7, with a tentative D call TRBD1 (5 bases). Germline V lookup: CDR1 SGHTA, CDR2 FQGNSA. The CDR3 spans 15 residues. Trimming removed 5 bases at V and 3 bases at J, with 17 bases between. For the CDR3, the DNA is TGTGCCAGCAGCCTAGGGTTGGGGCACATCTACGAGCAGTACTTC. The encoded protein is CASSLGLGHIYEQYF.

This clone was picked up one time. The V call is TRBV3-1 (or the pseudogene TRBV3-2), the J call TRBJ2-7; unclear D gene. The CDR3 spans 13 residues. V was trimmed by 3 bases and J by 3 bases, leaving 9 bases between them. Germline CDR1 is LGHDT and CDR2 is YNNKEL (reference sequence). CDR3 protein: CASSHQSRYEQYF. The DNA of the CDR3 is TGTGCCAGCAGCCACCAGTCACGCTACGAGCAGTACTTC.

This sequence joins TRBV11-2 and TRBJ2-7; D unresolved. Germline CDR1 reads SGHAT; CDR2 reads FQNNGV. The CDR3 length is 13 residues. Trimming cost V 1 base and J 5 bases, with 9 bases left between them. CDR3 nucleotide sequence: TGTGCCAGCAGCTTAGTTCAAGAGCACGAGCAGTACTTC. Translation gives CASSLVQEHEQYF.

This chain joins TRBV5-4 and TRBJ1-6; 10 bases are shared with TRBD1. The CDR3 is 16 residues long. V lost 4 bases to trimming and J lost 10 bases; unmatched junction nucleotides: 11. Germline lookup yields CDR1 SGHNT and CDR2 YYREEE (reference sequence). Here the CDR3 reads CASSQPGQGFDSPLHF. CDR3 DNA sequence: TGTGCCAGCAGCCAACCGGGACAGGGGTTTGACTCACCCCTCCACTTT.

The chain couples TRBV28 to TRBJ1-5; no firm D call. This CDR3 spans 13 amino acids. Between the trimmed V and J ends, which lost 3 bases and 3 bases, there was a span of 6 bases. The V gene's germline CDR1 is MDHEN and CDR2 SYDVKM. CDR3 protein: CASSFGVNQPQHF. The CDR3 nucleotides are TGTGCCAGCAGTTTCGGGGTCAATCAGCCCCAGCATTTT.

The chain uses TRBV29-1 and TRBJ1-2; D unresolved. The CDR3 runs 16 residues. V was pared by 3 bases and J by 1 base, with 18 bases between. Germline-derived CDR1 and CDR2 are SQVTM and ANQGSEA. CDR3 residues: CSVDGMRSLRNYGYTF. DNA of the CDR3: TGCAGCGTTGACGGTATGCGAAGCCTACGTAACTATGGCTACACCTTC.

This rearrangement joins TRBV7-9 to TRBJ2-1; 9 bases line up with TRBD2. The CDR3 consists of 16 residues. Looked up from germline, CDR1 is SEHNR and CDR2 is FQNEAQ (reference sequence). The V and J ends lost 5 bases and 9 bases, in that order; junction bases with no gene match: 14. The CDR3 reads CASSPRPSGEDVEQFF. The DNA of the CDR3 is TGTGCCAGCAGCCCCCGTCCTAGCGGGGAAGATGTTGAGCAGTTCTTC.

The rearrangement joins TRBV5-1 to TRBJ1-5; 10 nucleotides line up with TRBD1. The length of the CDR3 is 14 residues. The J segment lost 6 bases and the V segment lost 4 bases, leaving 4 bases of the junction unmatched. CDR1 SGHRS and CDR2 YFSETQ come from the germline V gene. The CDR3 DNA is TGCGCCAGCAGCGACGGACAGGGGGGTCAGCCCCAGCATTTT. Its protein product is CASSDGQGGQPQHF. Looking up the rest from reference TRBV5-1 and TRBJ1-5 gives the full variable domain: KAGVTQTPRYLIKTRGQQVTLSCSPISGHRSVSWYQQTPGQGLQFLFEYFSETQRNKGNFPGRFSGRQFSNSRSEMNVSTLELGDSALYLCASSDGQGGQPQHFGDGTRLSIL.

This clone was observed a single time. The chain employs TRBV6-5 and TRBJ2-1; D unresolved. This CDR3 is built from 11 residues. Germline values: CDR1 MNHEY, CDR2 SVGAGI. V was trimmed by 7 bases and J by 5 bases, leaving 6 bases between them. This chain's CDR3 is CASKMNNEQFF. As DNA, the CDR3 is TGTGCCAGCAAAATGAACAATGAGCAGTTCTTC.

The genes are TRBV6-5 and TRBJ1-5; 7 positions agree with TRBD1. The V gene's germline CDR1 is MNHEY and CDR2 SVGAGI. This CDR3 contains 15 residues. V lost 4 bases, J lost 6 bases, and 9 bases stayed unmatched. The CDR3 sequence is CASSLKQGLAQPQHF. CDR3 bases: TGTGCCAGCAGTTTAAAACAGGGGTTGGCTCAGCCCCAGCATTTT.

Here the CDR3 reads CASSVGALDPEAFF. CDR3 sequence (DNA): TGTGCCAGCAGCGTAGGGGCTTTGGATCCTGAAGCTTTCTTT. This chain joins TRBV9 and TRBJ1-1; D call uncertain. In germline, CDR1 is SGDLS, CDR2 YYNGEE. This CDR3 region has 14 residues. Trimming removed 0 bases at V and 6 bases at J, with 12 bases between. The whole variable domain, filled in from reference TRBV9 and TRBJ1-1, reads DSGVTQTPKHLITATGQRVTLRCSPRSGDLSVYWYQQSLDQGLQFLIQYYNGEERAKGNILERFSAQQFPDLHSELNLSSLELGDSALYFCASSVGALDPEAFFGQGTRLTVV.

This clone was counted only a few times. The J gene is TRBJ1-5, the V gene TRBV28; 11 positions match TRBD1. J gave up 8 bases and V 8 bases, and 11 bases lay outside the gene matches. Germline V gene lookup returns CDR1 MDHEN and CDR2 SYDVKM. The CDR3 sequence is 15 residues long. CDR3 bases: TGTGCCAGCTGGGGACAGGGGGATTCTAGTAAGCCCCAGCATTTT. Protein sequence: CASWGQGDSSKPQHF.

This clone was counted a single time. J is TRBJ1-2 and V is TRBV9; 9 nucleotides align to TRBD1. The CDR3 contains 14 residues. J lost 6 bases, V lost 0 bases, and 3 bases had no gene match. Germline V gives CDR1 SGDLS, CDR2 YYNGEE. CDR3 amino acids: CASSVGQGEDGYTF. The CDR3 DNA reads as TGTGCCAGCAGCGTAGGACAGGGGGAGGATGGCTACACCTTC.

The rearrangement joins TRBV5-6 to TRBJ1-5, with 7 bases identical to TRBD1. From germline, CDR1 is SGHDT and CDR2 YYEEEE. V gave up 6 bases and J gave up 0 bases; unmatched junction bases: 12. The CDR3 contains 17 residues. The CDR3: CASILIKGTVSNQPQHF. The CDR3 DNA reads as TGTGCCAGCATACTAATAAAGGGGACAGTTAGCAATCAGCCCCAGCATTTT.

The rearrangement joins TRBV5-6 to TRBJ2-7, with 10 nucleotides matching TRBD2. The V gene end was trimmed by 4 bases and the J gene end by 2 bases; junction bases not matched to a gene: 9. This CDR3 contains 16 residues. Germline values: CDR1 SGHDT, CDR2 YYEEEE. The CDR3 coding sequence is TGTGCCAGCAGCCGGGCAGGAGCGGGAGGGCCCTACGAGCAGTACTTC. Protein product: CASSRAGAGGPYEQYF. The full variable domain, completed using reference TRBV5-6 and TRBJ2-7, is DAGVTQSPTHLIKTRGQQVTLRCSPKSGHDTVSWYQQALGQGPQFIFQYYEEEERQRGNFPDRFSGHQFPNYSSELNVNALLLGDSALYLCASSRAGAGGPYEQYFGPGTRLTVT.

The genes are TRBV10-3 and TRBJ2-1, with 12 bases identical to TRBD2. This CDR3 spans 14 amino acids. V shed 6 bases and J 6 bases; nucleotides not matched to a gene: 3. CDR1 is ENHRY, CDR2 SYGVKD, per germline. The CDR3 DNA is TGTGCCATCAGAGGGACTAGCGGGTCCAATGAGCAGTTCTTC. Protein: CAIRGTSGSNEQFF.

The CDR3 spells CAISGVRTSGDEQFF. The CDR3 bases are TGTGCCATCAGTGGGGTCCGGACTAGCGGCGATGAGCAGTTCTTC. This chain uses TRBV10-3 with TRBJ2-1, with 10 bases lining up with TRBD2. V dropped 4 bases and J dropped 8; count of bases not matched to a gene: 8. Germline assignment: CDR1 ENHRY and CDR2 SYGVKD. The CDR3 sequence is 15 residues long.

This chain joins TRBV12-5 and TRBJ1-2; no firm D call. Trimming took 1 base from V and 3 from J, leaving 12 bases between them. The V gene's germline CDR1 is LGHNT and CDR2 FRNRAP. The CDR3 has 15 residues. This chain's CDR3 is CASGLGAGIDYGYTF. The CDR3 DNA follows: TGTGCTAGTGGTTTGGGGGCGGGGATTGACTATGGCTACACCTTC. Full variable domain (missing parts from reference TRBV12-5 and TRBJ1-2): DARVTQTPRHKVTEMGQEVTMRCQPILGHNTVFWYRQTMMQGLELLAYFRNRAPLDDSGMPKDRFSAEMPDATLATLKIQPSEPRDSAVYFCASGLGAGIDYGYTFGSGTRLTVV.

J is TRBJ2-3 and V is TRBV4-2, with D perhaps matching TRBD2 (5 bases). Trimming removed 1 base at V and 2 bases at J, with 13 bases between. Per germline, CDR1 LGHNA and CDR2 YNFKEQ. The CDR3 contains 16 residues. As DNA, the CDR3 is TGTGCCAGCAGCCAAGGAGCCCGAGGGTCCACAGATACGCAGTATTTT. Its translation is CASSQGARGSTDTQYF.

The chain has TRBV27 and TRBJ1-6, with D possibly being TRBD1 (6 bases). The CDR3 totals 16 residues. The ends were cut back, 4 bases at V and 2 bases at J, with 12 bases in the middle. Germline CDR1 MNHEY, CDR2 SMNVEV (reference sequence). The CDR3 loop is CASSSAGVPYNSPLHF. The CDR3 region has the DNA TGTGCCAGCAGTTCAGCAGGGGTTCCCTATAATTCACCCCTCCACTTT.

V gene TRBV28 combines with J gene TRBJ2-5; D possibly corresponds to TRBD2 (5 bases). Germline CDR1 and CDR2: MDHEN and SYDVKM. This CDR3 is 18 amino acids long. V was clipped by 3 bases and J by 0 bases, with 20 bases between them. The chain's CDR3 is CASSFKSGQDLDQETQYF. The CDR3 region has the DNA TGTGCCAGCAGTTTTAAGAGCGGCCAAGACTTGGACCAAGAGACCCAGTACTTC.

The chain uses TRBV20-1 and TRBJ2-1, with D uncertain. Trimming took off 0 bases at V and 6 bases at J, with 0 bases between the two ends. CDR3 size: 10 residues. Germline assignment: CDR1 DFQATT and CDR2 SNEGSKA (reference sequence). CDR3 DNA sequence: TGCAGTGCTAGAGACAATGAGCAGTTCTTC. Protein: CSARDNEQFF.